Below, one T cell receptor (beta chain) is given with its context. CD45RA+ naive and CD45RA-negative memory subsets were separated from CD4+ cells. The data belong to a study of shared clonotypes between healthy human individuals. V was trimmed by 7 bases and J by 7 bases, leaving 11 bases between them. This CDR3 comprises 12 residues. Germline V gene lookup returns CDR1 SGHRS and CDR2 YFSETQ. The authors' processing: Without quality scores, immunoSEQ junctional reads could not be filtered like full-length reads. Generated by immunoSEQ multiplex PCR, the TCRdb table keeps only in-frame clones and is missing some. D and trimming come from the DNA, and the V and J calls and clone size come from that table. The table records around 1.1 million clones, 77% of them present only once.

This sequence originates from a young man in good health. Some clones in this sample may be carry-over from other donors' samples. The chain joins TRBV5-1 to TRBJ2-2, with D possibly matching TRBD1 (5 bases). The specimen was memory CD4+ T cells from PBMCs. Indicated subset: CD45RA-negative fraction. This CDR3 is CASSGLSGELFF. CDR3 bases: TGCGCCAGCTCAGGGCTTAGCGGGGAGCTGTTTTTT.